This is a list of T cell receptor beta chains from one sample in a study of blood T cell repertoires in COVID-19. TCRdb's table, derived via immunoSEQ multiplex PCR, lists solely in-frame clones and lacks some. Seen here are roughly 250,000 clones, around 82% observed once, and the top ten hold more than 6.5%. Input material: peripheral blood. Every receptor here comes from a man in his forties or fifties with active or convalescent COVID-19. Both conserved end residues are part of each CDR3. Each record gives: clone size, V gene, J gene, D gene, CDR3 protein, CDR3 DNA. The D gene is left open where the match is weak. Clone size appears in some rows only: once, few, many, or a class for an expanded clone.

abundance: -; v_gene: TRBV24-1; j_gene: TRBJ2-5; d_gene: -; CDR3aa: CATSDFKGERETQYF; CDR3nt: TGTGCCACCAGTGATTTCAAGGGAGAGAGGGAGACCCAGTACTTC
abundance: -; v_gene: TRBV9; j_gene: TRBJ2-7; d_gene: TRBD1; CDR3aa: CASSVGGQGGYEQYF; CDR3nt: TGTGCCAGCAGCGTAGGTGGACAGGGTGGCTACGAGCAGTACTTC
abundance: -; v_gene: TRBV18; j_gene: TRBJ2-2; d_gene: -; CDR3aa: CASSTNTGELFF; CDR3nt: TGTGCCAGCTCAACTAACACCGGGGAGCTGTTTTTT
abundance: few; v_gene: TRBV2; j_gene: TRBJ1-5; d_gene: -; CDR3aa: CASSEWGEENQPQHF; CDR3nt: TGTGCCAGCAGTGAATGGGGGGAAGAGAATCAGCCCCAGCATTTT
abundance: once; v_gene: TRBV25-1; j_gene: TRBJ1-5; d_gene: -; CDR3aa: CASRQGSQPQHF; CDR3nt: TGTGCCAGCAGGCAGGGGAGTCAGCCCCAGCATTTT
abundance: few; v_gene: TRBV12-3/TRBV12-4; j_gene: TRBJ2-1; d_gene: -; CDR3aa: CASRTVYNEQFF; CDR3nt: TGTGCCAGCAGGACAGTCTACAATGAGCAGTTCTTC
abundance: -; v_gene: TRBV19; j_gene: TRBJ2-2; d_gene: TRBD1; CDR3aa: CASSKGATNTGELFF; CDR3nt: TGTGCCAGTAGTAAGGGGGCTACGAACACCGGGGAGCTGTTTTTT
abundance: -; v_gene: TRBV7-9; j_gene: TRBJ1-6; d_gene: TRBD1; CDR3aa: CASSLEGQGGSPLHF; CDR3nt: TGTGCCAGCAGCTTAGAGGGACAGGGAGGTTCACCCCTCCACTTT
abundance: -; v_gene: TRBV3-1/TRBV3-2; j_gene: TRBJ2-3; d_gene: TRBD2; CDR3aa: CASSQPGGLAGGRPDTQYF; CDR3nt: TGTGCCAGCAGCCAACCAGGAGGGCTAGCGGGGGGCCGACCAGATACGCAGTATTTT
abundance: -; v_gene: TRBV19; j_gene: TRBJ1-6; d_gene: -; CDR3aa: CASSISVGKYYNSPLHF; CDR3nt: TGTGCCAGTAGTATATCAGTTGGCAAATACTATAATTCACCCCTCCACTTT
abundance: -; v_gene: TRBV3-1/TRBV3-2; j_gene: TRBJ1-1; d_gene: TRBD1; CDR3aa: CASSQVPGQRYRAFF; CDR3nt: TGTGCCAGCAGCCAAGTACCGGGACAGCGGTACCGGGCTTTCTTT
abundance: -; v_gene: TRBV4-1; j_gene: TRBJ2-5; d_gene: TRBD2; CDR3aa: CARPGGETQYF; CDR3nt: TGCGCCCGCCCGGGAGGGGAGACCCAGTACTTC
abundance: -; v_gene: TRBV4-1; j_gene: TRBJ2-7; d_gene: TRBD2; CDR3aa: CASSQIIAGANEQYF; CDR3nt: TGCGCCAGCAGCCAAATAATAGCGGGAGCTAACGAGCAGTACTTC
abundance: -; v_gene: TRBV3-1/TRBV3-2; j_gene: TRBJ2-7; d_gene: TRBD2; CDR3aa: CASSQDASGWSSYEQYF; CDR3nt: TGTGCCAGCAGCCAGGATGCTAGCGGCTGGAGCTCCTACGAGCAGTACTTC
abundance: -; v_gene: TRBV21-1; j_gene: TRBJ1-5; d_gene: -; CDR3aa: CASSKGAGCQPQHF; CDR3nt: TGTGCCAGCAGCAAAGGGGCAGGGTGTCAGCCCCAGCATTTT
abundance: -; v_gene: TRBV29-1; j_gene: TRBJ1-1; d_gene: TRBD1; CDR3aa: CSVEGQMNTEAFF; CDR3nt: TGCAGCGTGGAGGGACAGATGAACACTGAAGCTTTCTTT
abundance: -; v_gene: TRBV5-6; j_gene: TRBJ1-3; d_gene: TRBD1; CDR3aa: CASSQGQSQGDTIYF; CDR3nt: TGTGCCAGCAGCCAAGGACAGAGCCAGGGGGACACCATATATTTT
abundance: few; v_gene: TRBV7-9; j_gene: TRBJ2-5; d_gene: TRBD2; CDR3aa: CASSLGGGETQYF; CDR3nt: TGTGCCAGCAGCTTAGGCGGGGGGGAGACCCAGTACTTC
abundance: -; v_gene: TRBV6-1; j_gene: TRBJ1-1; d_gene: -; CDR3aa: CASSADRFTEAFF; CDR3nt: TGTGCCAGCAGTGCTGACAGATTCACTGAAGCTTTCTTT
abundance: many; v_gene: TRBV5-1; j_gene: TRBJ1-3; d_gene: -; CDR3aa: CASSLGEVNTIYF; CDR3nt: TGCGCCAGCAGCCTCGGAGAAGTCAACACCATATATTTT
abundance: -; v_gene: TRBV30; j_gene: TRBJ2-1; d_gene: TRBD2; CDR3aa: CAWSVGGAGNNEQFF; CDR3nt: TGTGCCTGGAGTGTCGGGGGGGCGGGAAACAATGAGCAGTTCTTC
abundance: once; v_gene: TRBV15; j_gene: TRBJ2-6; d_gene: TRBD1; CDR3aa: CATTKRNPGTGPSGANVLTF; CDR3nt: TGTGCCACCACCAAGAGAAACCCCGGGACAGGGCCTTCTGGGGCCAACGTCCTGACTTTC
abundance: -; v_gene: TRBV29-1; j_gene: TRBJ2-7; d_gene: TRBD2; CDR3aa: CSVGGRGGSDEQYF; CDR3nt: TGCAGCGTTGGAGGGCGGGGGGGGAGCGACGAGCAGTACTTC
abundance: -; v_gene: TRBV27; j_gene: TRBJ2-6; d_gene: -; CDR3aa: CASSFSLSGANVLTF; CDR3nt: TGTGCCAGCAGTTTTAGCCTCTCTGGGGCCAACGTCCTGACTTTC
abundance: -; v_gene: TRBV3-1/TRBV3-2; j_gene: TRBJ2-3; d_gene: -; CDR3aa: CASSETGTYTDTQYF; CDR3nt: TGTGCCAGCAGCGAGACCGGGACTTACACAGATACGCAGTATTTT
abundance: -; v_gene: TRBV19; j_gene: TRBJ1-1; d_gene: TRBD1; CDR3aa: CASSIGTGAWNTEAFF; CDR3nt: TGTGCCAGTAGTATTGGTACAGGGGCCTGGAACACTGAAGCTTTCTTT
abundance: few; v_gene: TRBV27; j_gene: TRBJ2-3; d_gene: TRBD1; CDR3aa: CASRRIPTGATTDTQYF; CDR3nt: TGTGCCAGCAGGCGGATACCCACAGGGGCCACCACAGATACGCAGTATTTT
abundance: -; v_gene: TRBV6-5; j_gene: TRBJ1-1; d_gene: -; CDR3aa: CASSYSIGEKLEAFF; CDR3nt: TGTGCCAGCAGTTACTCGATAGGGGAAAAGTTAGAAGCTTTCTTT
abundance: -; v_gene: TRBV2; j_gene: TRBJ2-1; d_gene: TRBD1; CDR3aa: CASLPVSQFLQGRNEQFF; CDR3nt: TGTGCCAGCTTGCCAGTGAGTCAGTTTCTACAGGGGCGCAATGAGCAGTTCTTC
abundance: -; v_gene: TRBV18; j_gene: TRBJ1-5; d_gene: -; CDR3aa: CASSRDSAGNQPQHF; CDR3nt: TGTGCCAGCTCACGAGACAGCGCAGGCAATCAGCCCCAGCATTTT
abundance: -; v_gene: TRBV5-4; j_gene: TRBJ1-2; d_gene: TRBD1; CDR3aa: CASKAGTGGPSYGYTF; CDR3nt: TGTGCCAGCAAGGCCGGGACAGGGGGGCCTTCCTATGGCTACACCTTC
abundance: -; v_gene: TRBV28; j_gene: TRBJ1-2; d_gene: -; CDR3aa: CASSFRYSSYGYTF; CDR3nt: TGTGCCAGCAGTTTTAGGTACAGCAGCTATGGCTACACCTTC
abundance: -; v_gene: TRBV5-1; j_gene: TRBJ2-1; d_gene: TRBD2; CDR3aa: CASSLGAGASYNEQFF; CDR3nt: TGCGCCAGCAGCTTAGGAGCGGGAGCGTCCTACAATGAGCAGTTCTTC